Below are 21 T cell receptor beta chains sequenced from a single sample in a study of PD-1 blockade in classical Hodgkin lymphoma. Measured with immunoSEQ multiplex PCR; TCRdb has only the in-frame clones, and not every one. Counted here are tens of thousands of clones, approximately 73% occurring once; the ten biggest clones make up around 22%. Every patient was affected by relapse after autologous stem cell transplantation, while exposure to brentuximab vedotin was not uniform. The sequences come from peripheral blood mononuclear cells (PBMCs), collected before the second cycle of nivolumab. All receptors derive from a human donor with classical Hodgkin lymphoma.

This chain connects TRBV29-1 to TRBJ2-1; 15 bases map to TRBD2. V lost 7 bases to trimming and J lost 7 bases; unmatched junction nucleotides: 5. The CDR3 runs 14 residues. Germline CDR1 SQVTM, CDR2 ANQGSEA. This CDR3 is CSGSGTSGGNEQFF. In DNA, the CDR3 is TGCAGCGGATCCGGGACTAGCGGGGGGAATGAGCAGTTCTTC.

J is TRBJ2-5 and V is TRBV27; weak D call: TRBD2 (5 bases). This CDR3 is 15 amino acids long. Germline loops: CDR1 MNHEY, CDR2 SMNVEV (reference sequence). Trimming removed 2 bases from V and 7 bases from J, with 17 bases in between. The CDR3 spells CASSLGRGWAVTQYF. The CDR3 bases are TGTGCCAGCAGTTTAGGCAGAGGGTGGGCGGTGACCCAGTACTTC.

This clone has a handful of counts. The rearrangement joins TRBV7-6 to TRBJ1-1; perhaps TRBD1 as D (6 bases). Trimming removed 4 bases from V and 8 bases from J, with 14 bases in between. The CDR3 is 13 amino acids. The V gene's germline CDR1 is SGHVS and CDR2 FNYEAQ. CDR3 region: CASSSTGLTEAFF. For the CDR3, the DNA is TGTGCCAGCAGCTCGACAGGCTTAACCGAAGCTTTCTTT.

The chain links TRBV19 to TRBJ2-7; possibly TRBD1 for D (6 bases). V gave up 3 bases and J gave up 6 bases, with 15 bases separating them. Germline assignment: CDR1 LNHDA and CDR2 SQIVND (reference sequence). The CDR3 has 14 residues. The CDR3 protein is CASSMGHTQTEQYF. CDR3 nucleotide sequence: TGTGCCAGTAGTATGGGACACACCCAGACCGAGCAGTACTTC.

This chain links TRBV13 with TRBJ2-3; 9 bases map to TRBD2. Germline V gene sequence: CDR1 PRHDT, CDR2 FYEKMQ (reference sequence). The CDR3 totals 18 residues. The V segment lost 5 bases and the J segment 0 bases; nucleotides outside the gene matches: 12. CDR3 bases: TGTGCCAGCAGCCTCGCCCGCTGGACTAGCGATAGCACAGATACGCAGTATTTT. Its protein is CASSLARWTSDSTDTQYF.

DNA of the CDR3: TGCGCCAGCAACCTGCTCACTAGCACAGATACGCAGTATTTT. This encodes CASNLLTSTDTQYF. The J gene is TRBJ2-3, the V gene TRBV5-1, with D unclear. The CDR3 spans 14 residues. Between the trimmed V and J ends, which lost 6 bases and 0 bases, there was a span of 11 bases. CDR1 is SGHRS and CDR2 is YFSETQ in the germline V gene. The full variable domain, in which reference TRBV5-1 and TRBJ2-3 provide the parts outside the CDR3, is KAGVTQTPRYLIKTRGQQVTLSCSPISGHRSVSWYQQTPGQGLQFLFEYFSETQRNKGNFPGRFSGRQFSNSRSEMNVSTLELGDSALYLCASNLLTSTDTQYFGPGTRLTVL.

This clone was found a few times. This CDR3 is CASSFHQAGANVLTF. The CDR3 DNA reads as TGTGCCAGCAGTTTCCATCAGGCTGGGGCCAACGTCCTGACTTTC. The genes are TRBV25-1 and TRBJ2-6; D is unresolved. V was clipped by 5 bases and J by 2 bases, with 10 bases between them. Germline CDR1 reads MGHDK; CDR2 reads SYGVNS. This CDR3 comprises 15 residues.

The chain recombines TRBV5-1 with TRBJ1-1; no definite D call. The germline gives CDR1 SGHRS, CDR2 YFSETQ. The CDR3 runs 14 residues. Trimming cost V 4 bases and J 0 bases, with 10 bases left between them. The CDR3 DNA reads as TGCGCCAGCAGCCCCCGAAGCTTGAACACTGAAGCTTTCTTT. Translating gives CASSPRSLNTEAFF. The full variable domain, in which reference TRBV5-1 and TRBJ1-1 provide the parts outside the CDR3, is KAGVTQTPRYLIKTRGQQVTLSCSPISGHRSVSWYQQTPGQGLQFLFEYFSETQRNKGNFPGRFSGRQFSNSRSEMNVSTLELGDSALYLCASSPRSLNTEAFFGQGTRLTVV.

The rearrangement joins TRBV27 to TRBJ2-1; D is uncertain. The germline gives CDR1 MNHEY, CDR2 SMNVEV (reference sequence). V gave up 5 bases and J gave up 0 bases, with 11 bases separating them. The CDR3 runs 15 residues. The CDR3: CASSPAHLSYNEQFF. DNA for the CDR3: TGTGCCAGCAGTCCAGCTCACCTCTCCTACAATGAGCAGTTCTTC.

The chain uses TRBV10-1 and TRBJ1-1; perhaps TRBD1 as D (6 bases). Trimming pared 9 bases from V and 4 bases from J, leaving 21 bases between. Germline V gene lookup returns CDR1 WNHNN and CDR2 SYGVQD (reference sequence). There are 15 residues in the CDR3. The CDR3 coding sequence is TGCGCCAGGGTTAATCTGACAGGAGGGTGCACTGAAGCTTTCTTT. This translates into CARVNLTGGCTEAFF.

The chain couples TRBV9 to TRBJ2-1; 7 bases are a match to TRBD1. Germline V gene lookup returns CDR1 SGDLS and CDR2 YYNGEE. The V gene end was trimmed by 4 bases and the J gene end by 6 bases; junction bases not matched to a gene: 10. The CDR3 is 15 residues long. The CDR3 DNA reads as TGTGCCAGCAGCCCCCGTGAGGGGGCTCGCAATGAGCAGTTCTTC. It encodes CASSPREGARNEQFF.

The chain employs TRBV25-1 and TRBJ2-2; 11 bases map to TRBD2. The CDR3 contains 14 residues. The V gene end was trimmed by 5 bases and the J gene end by 9 bases; junction bases not matched to a gene: 5. Germline CDR1 reads MGHDK; CDR2 reads SYGVNS. CDR3 sequence reads: CASSRLAGSRELFF. The CDR3 DNA reads as TGTGCCAGCAGTCGACTAGCGGGAAGCCGGGAGCTGTTTTTT. The variable domain in full, completed from reference TRBV25-1 and TRBJ2-2, reads EADIYQTPRYLVIGTGKKITLECSQTMGHDKMYWYQQDPGMELHLIHYSYGVNSTEKGDLSSESTVSRIRTEHFPLTLESARPSHTSQYLCASSRLAGSRELFFGEGSRLTVL.

The sample holds one count of this clone. The J gene is TRBJ2-7, the V gene TRBV27; 8 bases line up with TRBD2. This CDR3 has 15 amino acids. The V and J ends lost 0 bases and 3 bases, in that order; junction bases with no gene match: 4. The V gene's germline CDR1 is MNHEY and CDR2 SMNVEV (reference sequence). CDR3 in DNA: TGTGCCAGCAGTTTATCAGCGGGAGAAAGCTACGAGCAGTACTTC. Protein sequence: CASSLSAGESYEQYF.

This clone turned up a few times. The chain employs TRBV9 and TRBJ2-1, with 8 bases that match TRBD2. Germline CDR1 SGDLS, CDR2 YYNGEE. The CDR3 contains 16 residues. Trimming removed 3 bases from V and 7 bases from J; junction bases left unmatched: 12. CDR3 nucleotides: TGTGCCAGCAGCGGAACCGGGACTAGTCGTCCTAATGAGCAGTTCTTC. This encodes CASSGTGTSRPNEQFF.

This sequence joins TRBV10-1 and TRBJ1-5; perhaps TRBD1 as D (5 bases). The V and J ends lost 0 bases and 6 bases respectively, with 9 bases between them. Germline V gene sequence: CDR1 WNHNN, CDR2 SYGVQD (reference sequence). This CDR3 contains 14 residues. Here the CDR3 reads CASSESGTGQPQHF. CDR3 bases: TGCGCCAGCAGTGAGTCAGGGACTGGTCAGCCCCAGCATTTT.

In DNA, the CDR3 is TGCGCCAGCAGCCAAAGGACTAGCGGACCCAATGAGCAGTTCTTC. Its protein product is CASSQRTSGPNEQFF. V gene TRBV4-1 combines with J gene TRBJ2-1, with 10 bases identical to TRBD2. Germline V gene lookup returns CDR1 MGHRA and CDR2 YSYEKL. The CDR3 runs to 15 residues. With 2 bases clipped from V and 6 bases from J, the junction kept 4 bases outside the gene matches.

This clone was found once. The chain has TRBV19 and TRBJ2-1; 8 positions agree with TRBD1. The V gene's germline CDR1 is LNHDA and CDR2 SQIVND (reference sequence). The CDR3 consists of 17 residues. The V gene end was trimmed by 6 bases and the J gene end by 8 bases; junction bases not matched to a gene: 18. The CDR3 DNA is TGTGCCAGTAGCCACACCGGGACAGGTAAGGGAGGCGATGAGCAGTTCTTC. Encoded protein: CASSHTGTGKGGDEQFF.

CDR3 residues: CATRNKGTGRGGYTF. DNA of the CDR3: TGTGCCACCCGAAATAAGGGGACAGGGAGAGGTGGCTACACCTTC. The gene calls are TRBV6-1 and TRBJ1-2; the match to TRBD1 covers 9 bases. This CDR3 contains 15 residues. Germline V lookup: CDR1 MNHNS, CDR2 SASEGT. Trimming removed 10 bases from V and 7 bases from J; junction bases left unmatched: 16.

The chain has TRBV7-6 and TRBJ2-3; no clear D gene. With 5 bases removed from V and 0 bases from J, the gap between germline ends came to 12 bases. Germline V lookup: CDR1 SGHVS, CDR2 FNYEAQ. CDR3 length: 15 residues. The CDR3 sequence: CASSPTRRSTDTQYF. CDR3 bases: TGTGCCAGCAGCCCCACCAGACGGAGCACAGATACGCAGTATTTT.

The CDR3 DNA sequence: TGTGCCAGCAGTGGTCCTAGCGGGAGAAGGCAAGAGACCCAGTACTTC. Amino acids: CASSGPSGRRQETQYF. The chain has TRBV25-1 and TRBJ2-5, with 10 bases that match TRBD2. CDR3 size: 16 residues. V gave up 4 bases and J gave up 2 bases; unmatched junction bases: 7. Germline loops: CDR1 MGHDK, CDR2 SYGVNS.

This chain connects TRBV27 to TRBJ2-2; 8 positions match TRBD1. This CDR3 has 17 amino acids. Germline V gives CDR1 MNHEY, CDR2 SMNVEV (reference sequence). With 5 bases clipped from V and 4 bases from J, the junction kept 12 bases outside the gene matches. The CDR3 DNA follows: TGTGCCAGCAGTCCGATGTGGACAGGGTCGCGCACCGGGGAGCTGTTTTTT. Translation: CASSPMWTGSRTGELFF.